These T cell receptor beta chains were read from a single sample in a study of response to subunit inactivated influenza vaccine. MiXCR, run by TCRdb on the RT-PCR reads, gives a single entry per CDR3 protein. Of 550,000 to 650,000 distinct CDR3 sequences listed, approximately 12% were seen once; the top ten hold roughly 10%. The starting material was PBMCs from blood, obtained on the day of vaccination. These receptors were obtained from a man in his forties or fifties who received an inactivated influenza vaccine. Both conserved end residues are part of each CDR3. Fields, in order: J gene, V gene, clone size, D gene, CDR3 DNA, CDR3 protein. D genes are given only for firm matches. Expanded clones are given a class, and other clones once, few, many or no size at all.

J gene: TRBJ2-2
V gene: TRBV11-2
clone size: .
D gene: TRBD2
CDR3 DNA: TGTGCCAGCAGCGGCTGGGCGGGGGAGAACACCGGGGAGCTGTTTTTT
CDR3 protein: CASSGWAGENTGELFF

J gene: TRBJ2-3
V gene: TRBV7-9
clone size: many
D gene: TRBD2
CDR3 DNA: TGTGCCAGCAGCTTCCAGCGGGAGTCCGGCACAGATACGCAGTATTTT
CDR3 protein: CASSFQRESGTDTQYF

J gene: TRBJ1-1
V gene: TRBV11-2
clone size: .
D gene: .
CDR3 DNA: TGTGCCAGCAGCATCCTCGGGGCGGACACTGAAGCTTTCTTT
CDR3 protein: CASSILGADTEAFF

J gene: TRBJ2-1
V gene: TRBV7-9
clone size: few
D gene: TRBD1
CDR3 DNA: TGTGCCAGCAGCGCGGGACAGGCTAACAATGAGCAGTTCTTC
CDR3 protein: CASSAGQANNEQFF

J gene: TRBJ2-1
V gene: TRBV12-3/TRBV12-4
clone size: many
D gene: .
CDR3 DNA: TGTGCCAGCAGCCCTAGGGAGCGGCAAAAATCAGAGCAGTTCTTC
CDR3 protein: CASSPRERQKSEQFF

J gene: TRBJ2-7
V gene: TRBV7-2
clone size: .
D gene: TRBD1
CDR3 DNA: TGTGCCAGCAGCAAGGGACAGCTCTACGAGCAGTACTTC
CDR3 protein: CASSKGQLYEQYF

J gene: TRBJ2-7
V gene: TRBV5-4
clone size: few
D gene: .
CDR3 DNA: TGTGCCAGCAGCTTGGGAGGTAGCAGGGACAACTTCAAGCAGTACTTC
CDR3 protein: CASSLGGSRDNFKQYF

J gene: TRBJ2-3
V gene: TRBV5-6
clone size: .
D gene: TRBD2
CDR3 DNA: TGTGCCAGCAGCTTGTTAGCGGGGGGACCTGGCACACACGGAGATACGCAGTATTTT
CDR3 protein: CASSLLAGGPGTHGDTQYF

J gene: TRBJ2-6
V gene: TRBV6-2/TRBV6-3
clone size: once
D gene: TRBD1
CDR3 DNA: TGTGCCACCAAAACGTCCCGGGACAGGGGGCGTCGGACCTCTGGGGCCAACGTCCTGACTTTC
CDR3 protein: CATKTSRDRGRRTSGANVLTF

J gene: TRBJ1-2
V gene: TRBV3-1
clone size: .
D gene: TRBD1
CDR3 DNA: TGTGCCAGCAGCCAAGATCAGACAGGGTTCTATGGCTACACCTTC
CDR3 protein: CASSQDQTGFYGYTF

J gene: TRBJ2-7
V gene: TRBV28
clone size: few
D gene: TRBD2
CDR3 DNA: TGTGCCAGCACCCTTTTGGGGGGGGCCTACGAGCAGTACTTC
CDR3 protein: CASTLLGGAYEQYF

J gene: TRBJ2-5
V gene: TRBV20-1
clone size: .
D gene: .
CDR3 DNA: TGCAGTGCTCCTGGATCAAGACCGGGGCACGGCACACAACAGACCCAGTACTTC
CDR3 protein: CSAPGSRPGHGTQQTQYF

J gene: TRBJ2-4
V gene: TRBV19
clone size: many
D gene: TRBD1
CDR3 DNA: TGTGCCAGTAGTAAACCGGGACAGCAAAACATTCAGTACTTC
CDR3 protein: CASSKPGQQNIQYF

J gene: TRBJ2-2
V gene: TRBV4-2
clone size: few
D gene: TRBD2
CDR3 DNA: TGTGCCAGCAGCTACGGACTAGCTTCACTTCCGACCGGGGAGCTGTTTTTT
CDR3 protein: CASSYGLASLPTGELFF

J gene: TRBJ2-1
V gene: TRBV5-1
clone size: many
D gene: TRBD2
CDR3 DNA: TGCGCCAGCAGCTTCCTTTCCGGGACTAGCGGGTCTGAGCAGTTCTTC
CDR3 protein: CASSFLSGTSGSEQFF

J gene: TRBJ2-1
V gene: TRBV12-3/TRBV12-4
clone size: many
D gene: .
CDR3 DNA: TGTGCCAGCAGTGGGGTCGGGGAAGGTCAGTCCTCCTACAATGAGCAGTTCTTC
CDR3 protein: CASSGVGEGQSSYNEQFF

J gene: TRBJ2-7
V gene: TRBV3-1
clone size: .
D gene: TRBD1
CDR3 DNA: TGTGCCAGCAGCCTGAGGACAGGTTCCGGCGAGCAGTACTTC
CDR3 protein: CASSLRTGSGEQYF

J gene: TRBJ2-2
V gene: TRBV20-1
clone size: few
D gene: .
CDR3 DNA: TGCAGTGCTAGATTCGCAAGGGGAACCGGGGAGCTGTTTTTT
CDR3 protein: CSARFARGTGELFF

J gene: TRBJ2-5
V gene: TRBV7-9
clone size: .
D gene: .
CDR3 DNA: TGTGCCAGCAGCTTATCAGGACCCAAGACCCAGTACTTC
CDR3 protein: CASSLSGPKTQYF

J gene: TRBJ2-7
V gene: TRBV20-1
clone size: once
D gene: .
CDR3 DNA: TGCAGTGCTAGAGATCTCTTAATGGAGTACGAGCAGTACTTC
CDR3 protein: CSARDLLMEYEQYF

J gene: TRBJ1-5
V gene: TRBV7-8
clone size: .
D gene: .
CDR3 DNA: TGTGCCAGCAGCTTATTCAGGGATCGCAATCAGCCCCAGCATTTT
CDR3 protein: CASSLFRDRNQPQHF

J gene: TRBJ2-5
V gene: TRBV19
clone size: .
D gene: TRBD1
CDR3 DNA: TGTGCCAGTAGTCCCAGGGACAGGGTCGCAGGGACCCAGTACTTC
CDR3 protein: CASSPRDRVAGTQYF

J gene: TRBJ2-3
V gene: TRBV5-1
clone size: .
D gene: .
CDR3 DNA: TGCGCCAGCAGCGGGACTGACTCGGGGAGTACGCAGTATTTT
CDR3 protein: CASSGTDSGSTQYF

J gene: TRBJ2-7
V gene: TRBV7-2
clone size: few
D gene: TRBD2
CDR3 DNA: TGTGCCAGCAGCCTTAGCGGGGCGATCTACGAGCAGTACTTC
CDR3 protein: CASSLSGAIYEQYF

J gene: TRBJ2-2
V gene: TRBV7-2
clone size: many
D gene: .
CDR3 DNA: TGTGCCAGGGGGGCGCGGAAGAACACCGGGGAGCTGTTTTTT
CDR3 protein: CARGARKNTGELFF

J gene: TRBJ1-3
V gene: TRBV12-3/TRBV12-4
clone size: few
D gene: TRBD1
CDR3 DNA: TGTGCCAGCAGTCCCGGACAGGGGATGACAGGAAACACCATATATTTT
CDR3 protein: CASSPGQGMTGNTIYF

J gene: TRBJ1-6
V gene: TRBV15
clone size: many
D gene: .
CDR3 DNA: TGTGCCACCAGACAGGGCGATAATTCACCCCTCCACTTT
CDR3 protein: CATRQGDNSPLHF

J gene: TRBJ2-7
V gene: TRBV7-2
clone size: .
D gene: .
CDR3 DNA: TGTGCCAGCAGCCCCCGTGTAGCCGTCGAGCAGTACTTC
CDR3 protein: CASSPRVAVEQYF

J gene: TRBJ2-4
V gene: TRBV5-1
clone size: many
D gene: TRBD1
CDR3 DNA: TGCGCCAGCAGCCAAAGAGAACAGGGGTTTGGAAACATTCAGTACTTC
CDR3 protein: CASSQREQGFGNIQYF

J gene: TRBJ2-1
V gene: TRBV20-1
clone size: .
D gene: TRBD2
CDR3 DNA: TGCAGTGCTAGGGTGGGTCTAGCGGGGGCCCGATCCTACAATGAGCAGTTCTTC
CDR3 protein: CSARVGLAGARSYNEQFF

J gene: TRBJ2-5
V gene: TRBV29-1
clone size: many
D gene: TRBD2
CDR3 DNA: TGCAGCGTTGAAGCACTAGCGGGGCTGGTAGAGACCCAGTACTTC
CDR3 protein: CSVEALAGLVETQYF

J gene: TRBJ2-1
V gene: TRBV12-3/TRBV12-4
clone size: .
D gene: TRBD2
CDR3 DNA: TGTGCCAGCAGTTTAGTTAGCGGGGGGGCTTATGAGCAGTTCTTC
CDR3 protein: CASSLVSGGAYEQFF

J gene: TRBJ2-5
V gene: TRBV12-3/TRBV12-4
clone size: .
D gene: .
CDR3 DNA: TGTGGCAGCAGTCTTAGTGGGGTGGGGACCCAGTACTTC
CDR3 protein: CGSSLSGVGTQYF

J gene: TRBJ1-1
V gene: TRBV6-1
clone size: .
D gene: .
CDR3 DNA: TGTGCCAGCAGTGAACAGGCCTCATACACTGAAGCTTTCTTT
CDR3 protein: CASSEQASYTEAFF

J gene: TRBJ2-7
V gene: TRBV4-1
clone size: few
D gene: TRBD2
CDR3 DNA: TGCGCCAGCAGCAAAGCCGGGACTAGCGGGGTCTCCTCCTACGAGCAGTACTTC
CDR3 protein: CASSKAGTSGVSSYEQYF

J gene: TRBJ1-2
V gene: TRBV20-1
clone size: .
D gene: .
CDR3 DNA: TGCAGTGCTGTCCCGGGCGTTAACTATGGCTACACCTTC
CDR3 protein: CSAVPGVNYGYTF

J gene: TRBJ1-2
V gene: TRBV12-3/TRBV12-4
clone size: .
D gene: .
CDR3 DNA: TGTGCCAGCAGTTTGGGCGGAGAATATGGCTACACCTTC
CDR3 protein: CASSLGGEYGYTF

J gene: TRBJ2-7
V gene: TRBV7-2
clone size: .
D gene: .
CDR3 DNA: TGTGCCAGCACCGTCGTAGGCACCGCATCCTACGAGCAGTACTTC
CDR3 protein: CASTVVGTASYEQYF

J gene: TRBJ2-6
V gene: TRBV7-8
clone size: .
D gene: .
CDR3 DNA: TGTGCCAGCAGCTTAGTCATGGGCCCTGGGGCCAACGTCCTGACTTTC
CDR3 protein: CASSLVMGPGANVLTF

J gene: TRBJ2-2
V gene: TRBV6-2/TRBV6-3
clone size: many
D gene: TRBD2
CDR3 DNA: TGTGCCAGCAGAGCCGGGACTACTCTCGCCGGGGAGCTGTTTTTT
CDR3 protein: CASRAGTTLAGELFF

J gene: TRBJ1-2
V gene: TRBV5-1
clone size: few
D gene: TRBD1
CDR3 DNA: TGCGCCAGCAGCCCGACATTACCGGGACAGGGGATGAATGGCTACACCTTC
CDR3 protein: CASSPTLPGQGMNGYTF

J gene: TRBJ2-7
V gene: TRBV9
clone size: many
D gene: .
CDR3 DNA: TGTGCCAGCAGCCTTCTAGACGGCTCCTACGAGCAGTACTTC
CDR3 protein: CASSLLDGSYEQYF

J gene: TRBJ2-7
V gene: TRBV6-2/TRBV6-3
clone size: .
D gene: TRBD1
CDR3 DNA: TGTGCCAGCAGTCTTGGGACAGTAGTCTACGAGCAGTACTTC
CDR3 protein: CASSLGTVVYEQYF

J gene: TRBJ1-1
V gene: TRBV27
clone size: .
D gene: .
CDR3 DNA: TGTGCCGGAGAAGAAGCTTTCTTT
CDR3 protein: CAGEEAFF

J gene: TRBJ1-2
V gene: TRBV5-1
clone size: few
D gene: TRBD1
CDR3 DNA: TGCGCCAGCAGCTTTACCGGGACAGCCTATGGCTACACCTTC
CDR3 protein: CASSFTGTAYGYTF

J gene: TRBJ2-3
V gene: TRBV20-1
clone size: .
D gene: .
CDR3 DNA: TGCAGTGCTAGGTGGGCTACTACGCAGTATTTT
CDR3 protein: CSARWATTQYF

J gene: TRBJ2-5
V gene: TRBV20-1
clone size: few
D gene: .
CDR3 DNA: TGCAGTGCTAGAGACAGGAGCCAAGAGACCCAGTACTTC
CDR3 protein: CSARDRSQETQYF

J gene: TRBJ2-3
V gene: TRBV24-1
clone size: few
D gene: TRBD2
CDR3 DNA: TGTGCCACCAGTGCGGCTAGCGGGAGCACAGATACGCAGTATTTT
CDR3 protein: CATSAASGSTDTQYF

J gene: TRBJ2-4
V gene: TRBV20-1
clone size: many
D gene: TRBD1
CDR3 DNA: TGCAGTGCTTCGGGACAGGGAGGCATTCAGTACTTC
CDR3 protein: CSASGQGGIQYF